One and the same sample provided the 20 T cell receptor beta chains below, sequenced in a study of T cells after yellow fever vaccination. TCRdb analysed the 5' RACE reads with MiXCR anew, one entry per CDR3 protein. The sample yields more than 300,000 distinct CDR3 sequences, 9.5% to 12% seen once. The material sequenced was CD4+ T cells sorted from PBMCs, taken 45 days after the yellow fever booster vaccination. The receptors originated from a man between 18 and 29 years old who received the YFV17D yellow fever vaccine.

The rearrangement joins TRBV15 to TRBJ1-2, with a tentative D call TRBD1 (5 bases). The V gene lost 2 bases and the J gene lost 1 base, with 17 bases spanning the gap. The CDR3 loop spans 17 amino acids. Germline V CDR1 and CDR2: LNHNV, YYDKDF (reference sequence). The CDR3 spells CATSRSPGTGLNYGYTF. As DNA, the CDR3 is TGTGCCACCAGCAGAAGCCCGGGAACGGGGCTTAACTATGGCTACACCTTC. The full variable domain, in which reference TRBV15 and TRBJ1-2 provide the parts outside the CDR3, is DAMVIQNPRYQVTQFGKPVTLSCSQTLNHNVMYWYQQKSSQAPKLLFHYYDKDFNNEADTPDNFQSRRPNTSFCFLDIRSPGLGDTAMYLCATSRSPGTGLNYGYTFGSGTRLTVV.

The chain is built from TRBV6-6 and TRBJ2-7; perhaps TRBD2 as D (5 bases). There are 13 residues in the CDR3. Germline loops: CDR1 MNHNY, CDR2 SVGAGI (reference sequence). The V end was cut by 5 bases, the J end by 0 bases, with 8 bases between. The CDR3 is CASSDRGSYEQYV. The CDR3 DNA is TGTGCCAGCAGTGACCGGGGCTCCTACGAGCAGTACGTC.

This clonotype was seen ten or more times. The CDR3 DNA reads TGTGCCAGCAGCTCCATACAGGGATTACAAGAGACCCAGTACTTC. As protein: CASSSIQGLQETQYF. This sequence joins TRBV5-6 and TRBJ2-5, with D perhaps matching TRBD1 (6 bases). CDR1 is SGHDT, CDR2 YYEEEE, per germline. V lost 3 bases and J lost 2, with 14 bases in between. There are 15 residues in the CDR3.

The rearrangement links TRBV25-1 to TRBJ1-1; D is ambiguous. V dropped 6 bases and J dropped 5 bases, with 10 bases sitting between them. This CDR3 contains 12 residues. CDR1 MGHDK and CDR2 SYGVNS come from the germline V gene. The CDR3 DNA is TGTGCCAGCAGAACGAGTTGGACTGAAGCTTTCTTT. It codes for CASRTSWTEAFF.

This clonotype appeared a few times. An end of the junction differs from the germline gene, which may be a read error. V and J are TRBV25-1 and TRBJ2-3, with 10 bases fitting TRBD2. This CDR3 contains 13 residues. In germline, CDR1 is MGHDK, CDR2 SYGVNS. The CDR3 sequence is CARSGGALDTQYF. CDR3 nucleotides: TGTGCCCGCAGCGGGGGGGCATTAGATACGCAGTATTTT.

The chain has TRBV9 and TRBJ2-5; D is possibly TRBD2 (6 bases). Germline V CDR1 and CDR2: SGDLS, YYNGEE. The V and J ends lost 0 bases and 1 base respectively, with 10 bases between them. This CDR3 comprises 15 residues. The CDR3 nucleotides read TGTGCCAGCAGCGTAGCGGCGGGACCCCAAGAGACCCAGTACTTC. This gives the protein CASSVAAGPQETQYF.

The chain is built from TRBV6-2 or TRBV6-3 and TRBJ2-1; 7 nucleotides agree with TRBD2. The CDR3 sequence is 14 residues long. V lost 2 bases and J lost 4; bases outside the gene matches: 2. Looked up from germline, CDR1 is MNHEY and CDR2 is SVGEGT. The DNA of the CDR3 is TGTGCCAGCAGTTACGGGACTAAGTACAATGAGCAGTTCTTC. As protein: CASSYGTKYNEQFF.

The chain combines TRBV7-7 with TRBJ2-7; D is possibly TRBD1 (5 bases). Looked up from germline, CDR1 is SSHAT and CDR2 is FNYEAQ (reference sequence). V was clipped by 5 bases and J by 6 bases, with 14 bases between them. This CDR3 region has 13 residues. The CDR3 DNA reads TGTGCCAGCAGCCCGGACACGCATGGCGAGCAGTACTTC. Its protein is CASSPDTHGEQYF. The full variable domain, in which reference TRBV7-7 and TRBJ2-7 provide the parts outside the CDR3, is GAGVSQSPRYKVTKRGQDVTLRCDPISSHATLYWYQQALGQGPEFLTYFNYEAQPDKSGLPSDRFSAERPEGSISTLTIQRTEQRDSAMYRCASSPDTHGEQYFGPGTRLTVT.

This clonotype was observed a few times. The chain employs TRBV4-1 and TRBJ2-3; D remains ambiguous. Between the trimmed V and J ends, which lost 0 bases and 4 bases, there was a span of 8 bases. Germline V lookup: CDR1 MGHRA, CDR2 YSYEKL. This CDR3 region has 14 residues. The CDR3 DNA is TGCGCCAGCAGCCAAGAGGCCTTCCCAGATACGCAGTATTTT. The encoded protein is CASSQEAFPDTQYF.

This clonotype has a handful of counts. The chain employs TRBV3-1 and TRBJ1-4; TRBD1 matches 9 bases. The CDR3 spans 14 residues. Germline CDR1 reads LGHDT; CDR2 reads YNNKEL (reference sequence). Germline trimming cut 5 bases from V and 4 bases from J; bases unmatched to any gene: 2. CDR3 region: CASSEGQGNEKLFF. The CDR3 nucleotides are TGTGCCAGCAGCGAGGGACAGGGTAATGAAAAACTGTTTTTT.

This clonotype was found a few times. J is TRBJ1-4 and V is TRBV12-3 or TRBV12-4, with D unresolved. With 2 bases removed from V and 0 bases from J, the gap between germline ends came to 4 bases. The CDR3 has 14 amino acids. The CDR3 DNA reads as TGTGCCAGCAGTTTACGTACAACTAATGAAAAACTGTTTTTT. It yields the protein CASSLRTTNEKLFF.

This clonotype was recorded a few times. The chain employs TRBV5-1 and TRBJ2-3; 14 positions match TRBD2. The ends lost 2 bases at V and 4 bases at J; junction bases unmatched: 9. This CDR3 region has 18 residues. Germline values: CDR1 SGHRS, CDR2 YFSETQ. This CDR3 reads CASSFGRLAGGRADTQYF. CDR3 in DNA: TGCGCCAGCAGCTTTGGGCGACTAGCGGGGGGGCGCGCAGATACGCAGTATTTT.

The chain couples TRBV6-5 to TRBJ1-4; D is unclear. Germline CDR1 MNHEY, CDR2 SVGAGI. Trimming stripped 2 bases from V and 5 bases from J, with 12 bases between. The CDR3 has 15 amino acids. The DNA for the CDR3 is TGTGCCAGCAGTTACCAGCCAGGACGCAATGAAAAACTGTTTTTT. As protein: CASSYQPGRNEKLFF.

This clonotype has only a few counts. The V call is TRBV11-2, the J call TRBJ1-6; unclear D gene. V was trimmed by 1 base and J by 9 bases, leaving 7 bases between them. This CDR3 is built from 13 residues. CDR1 is SGHAT and CDR2 is FQNNGV in the germline V gene. The CDR3 sequence is CASSLAGTSPLHF. The CDR3 nucleotides are TGTGCCAGCAGCTTAGCCGGAACTTCACCCCTCCACTTT.

V gene TRBV5-4 combines with J gene TRBJ2-3; the D gene could be TRBD1 or TRBD2 (5 bases each). Germline V lookup: CDR1 SGHNT, CDR2 YYREEE (reference sequence). The CDR3 runs to 14 residues. The V gene lost 4 bases and the J gene lost 2 bases, with 11 bases spanning the gap. The CDR3 here is CASSTGPHTDTQYF. As DNA, the CDR3 is TGTGCCAGCAGCACGGGACCACACACAGATACGCAGTATTTT.

In its sample, this clonotype was seen a few times. This rearrangement joins TRBV3-1 to TRBJ1-2; TRBD1 agrees at 9 bases. The CDR3 totals 12 residues. V dropped 3 bases and J dropped 14; count of bases not matched to a gene: 7. CDR1 is LGHDT and CDR2 is YNNKEL in the germline V gene (reference sequence). The CDR3, as DNA: TGTGCCAGCAGCCAGGGGACAGGGCCTCTGACCTTC. It is translated as CASSQGTGPLTF.

This clonotype occurred a few times. The chain links TRBV5-1 to TRBJ2-5; 11 nucleotides align to TRBD2. CDR1 is SGHRS and CDR2 is YFSETQ in the germline V gene. The J segment lost 5 bases and the V segment lost 4 bases, leaving 10 bases of the junction unmatched. The CDR3 consists of 16 residues. CDR3 sequence: CASSPTTSGGGETQYF. The CDR3 region has the DNA TGCGCCAGCAGCCCTACAACTAGCGGGGGAGGGGAGACCCAGTACTTC.

This clonotype has at least ten counts. The rearrangement links TRBV30 to TRBJ1-5; D is ambiguous. The CDR3 sequence is 13 residues long. Per the germline V gene, CDR1 is GTSNPN and CDR2 is SVGIG (reference sequence). Trimming stripped 2 bases from V and 4 bases from J, with 9 bases between. CDR3 protein: CAWSSRPNQPQHF. DNA for the CDR3: TGTGCCTGGAGTTCTCGGCCGAATCAGCCCCAGCATTTT. Based on the CDR3 plus reference TRBV30 and TRBJ1-5, the full variable domain is SQTIHQWPATLVQPVGSPLSLECTVEGTSNPNLYWYRQAAGRGLQLLFYSVGIGQISSEVPQNLSASRPQDRQFILSSKKLLLSDSGFYLCAWSSRPNQPQHFGDGTRLSIL.

A few counts support this clonotype. The J gene is TRBJ2-5, the V gene TRBV12-3 or TRBV12-4; D call uncertain. V shed 7 bases and J shed 5 bases, with 14 bases lying between them. CDR3 length: 13 amino acids. CDR3 in amino acids: CASKMGARETQYF. The CDR3 nucleotides read TGTGCCAGCAAAATGGGTGCCCGGGAGACCCAGTACTTC.

The chain employs TRBV3-1 and TRBJ1-1, with TRBD1 matching over 8 bases. Germline V gene data show CDR1 as LGHDT and CDR2 as YNNKEL (reference sequence). Trimming at V came to 4 bases and at J to 1 base, leaving 5 bases not matched to a gene. This CDR3 region has 15 residues. CDR3 sequence (DNA): TGTGCCAGCAGCCCTCGGACAGGGAAGAACACTGAAGCTTTCTTT. This translates into CASSPRTGKNTEAFF.